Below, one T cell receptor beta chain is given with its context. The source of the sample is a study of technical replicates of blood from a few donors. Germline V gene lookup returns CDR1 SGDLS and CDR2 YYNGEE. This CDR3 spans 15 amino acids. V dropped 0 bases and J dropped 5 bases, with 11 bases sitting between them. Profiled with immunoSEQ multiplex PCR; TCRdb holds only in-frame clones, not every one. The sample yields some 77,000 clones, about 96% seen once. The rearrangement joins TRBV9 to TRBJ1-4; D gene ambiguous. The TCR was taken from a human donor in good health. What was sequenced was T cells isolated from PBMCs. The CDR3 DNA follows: TGTGCCAGCAGCGTAGAGGCACTACCAAATGAAAAACTGTTTTTT. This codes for CASSVEALPNEKLFF.